These 31 T cell receptor beta chains originate from one sample sequenced in a study of beta chain features in type 1 diabetes. Expressed TCRB transcripts were sequenced because the isolated RNA had all been reverse transcribed beforehand. Some clones are missing from TCRdb's copy, which holds only in-frame ones; the method was immunoSEQ multiplex PCR. The sample holds approximately 200,000 clones, around 10% seen once. The specimen was naive CD4+ T cells from blood. These receptors all stem from a woman between 18 and 29 years old in good health.

This clone was picked up a small number of times. This chain links TRBV30 with TRBJ2-3; perhaps TRBD2 as D (6 bases). Trimming pared 0 bases from V and 0 bases from J, leaving 16 bases between. This CDR3 has 17 residues. Germline V gene sequence: CDR1 GTSNPN, CDR2 SVGIG (reference sequence). CDR3 residues: CAWSVGKTSRSTDTQYF. The CDR3 nucleotides read TGTGCCTGGAGTGTAGGGAAGACTAGTAGGAGCACAGATACGCAGTATTTT.

This chain links TRBV5-6 with TRBJ2-7; D uncertain. CDR3 size: 11 residues. V shed 1 base and J shed 8 bases, with 7 bases lying between them. Germline lookup yields CDR1 SGHDT and CDR2 YYEEEE. In DNA, the CDR3 is TGTGCCAGCAGCTTGCGCGGTCAGCAGTACTTC. Encoded protein: CASSLRGQQYF.

This chain links TRBV11-2 with TRBJ2-7; 7 nucleotides agree with TRBD2. Germline trimming cut 9 bases from V and 4 bases from J; bases unmatched to any gene: 3. Germline CDR1 and CDR2: SGHAT and FQNNGV. The CDR3 has 11 residues. The CDR3 here is CARGGEYEQYF. The CDR3 DNA is TGTGCCAGGGGAGGGGAGTACGAGCAGTACTTC.

The chain combines TRBV29-1 with TRBJ2-6, with D hard to call. The germline gives CDR1 SQVTM, CDR2 ANQGSEA. The V end lost 2 bases, the J end lost 0 bases, and 14 bases lay between the germline ends. The CDR3 totals 17 residues. The CDR3: CSVESRVKSSGANVLTF. The CDR3 DNA follows: TGCAGCGTTGAATCCCGGGTGAAGAGCTCTGGGGCCAACGTCCTGACTTTC.

This clone was observed a few times. The chain uses TRBV4-1 and TRBJ2-5, with 8 positions matching TRBD2. Germline V gives CDR1 MGHRA, CDR2 YSYEKL. The CDR3 is 16 residues long. The J segment lost 5 bases and the V segment lost 2 bases, leaving 10 bases of the junction unmatched. The CDR3 spells CASSQLGLAGSETQYF. The CDR3 DNA reads TGCGCCAGCAGCCAATTAGGTTTAGCGGGATCGGAGACCCAGTACTTC.

The genes are TRBV29-1 and TRBJ1-1; 9 nucleotides match TRBD1. The CDR3 has 15 amino acids. Germline CDR1 reads SQVTM; CDR2 reads ANQGSEA. Germline trimming cut 5 bases from V and 1 base from J; bases unmatched to any gene: 8. CDR3 amino acids: CSVYLNRGPNTEAFF. The CDR3 coding sequence is TGCAGCGTTTATCTAAACAGGGGGCCGAACACTGAAGCTTTCTTT.

As to this clone: Other DNA sequences in this sample translate to the same CDR3. CDR3 coding DNA: TGTGCCTGGAGTGTCTTGAGCAATCAGCCCCAGCATTTT. Translated, it gives CAWSVLSNQPQHF. V gene TRBV30 combines with J gene TRBJ1-5; D remains ambiguous. CDR1 is GTSNPN, CDR2 SVGIG, per germline (reference sequence). Trimming removed 0 bases at V and 1 base at J, with 4 bases between. The CDR3 sequence is 13 residues long.

This clone was observed a handful of times. This chain connects TRBV30 to TRBJ1-2; 11 bases line up with TRBD1. The length of the CDR3 is 15 residues. J lost 5 bases, V lost 5 bases, and 10 bases had no gene match. CDR1 and CDR2 from the germline V gene are GTSNPN and SVGIG (reference sequence). CDR3: CAWGPSGTGGYGYTF. For the CDR3, the DNA is TGTGCCTGGGGACCCTCCGGGACAGGGGGTTATGGCTACACCTTC. Full variable domain (outside the CDR3, taken from reference TRBV30 and TRBJ1-2): SQTIHQWPATLVQPVGSPLSLECTVEGTSNPNLYWYRQAAGRGLQLLFYSVGIGQISSEVPQNLSASRPQDRQFILSSKKLLLSDSGFYLCAWGPSGTGGYGYTFGSGTRLTVV.

This CDR3 reads CASSQVGEGLANTEAFF. The CDR3 DNA reads TGCGCCAGCAGCCAAGTCGGGGAGGGGCTAGCGAACACTGAAGCTTTCTTT. The chain employs TRBV4-1 and TRBJ1-1; D possibly corresponds to TRBD1 (5 bases). The CDR3 runs 17 residues. Germline CDR1 reads MGHRA; CDR2 reads YSYEKL. With 1 base removed from V and 1 base from J, the gap between germline ends came to 16 bases.

This clone has just a few counts. The rearrangement joins TRBV18 to TRBJ2-1, with D tentatively TRBD1 (5 bases). V was shortened by 0 bases and J by 4 bases, with 7 bases between the two germline ends. The CDR3 runs 14 residues. Germline CDR1 and CDR2: KGHSH and LQKENI. DNA of the CDR3: TGTGCCAGCTCACCACCAGGGGCTTACAATGAGCAGTTCTTC. Translation gives CASSPPGAYNEQFF.

This clone was seen more than once but under ten times. CDR3 bases: TGTGCCAGCAGCTTAGTACGGAGCTCCACTGAAGCTTTCTTT. Translated: CASSLVRSSTEAFF. The chain combines TRBV7-9 with TRBJ1-1; D unresolved. The ends were cut back, 1 base at V and 4 bases at J, with 10 bases in the middle. Germline CDR1 SEHNR, CDR2 FQNEAQ (reference sequence). The CDR3 contains 14 residues.

In its sample, this clone was seen many times. The rearrangement uses TRBV23-1 and TRBJ2-7; maybe TRBD1 (6 bases). TRBV23-1 is filed as an ORF, its function uncertain. The CDR3 consists of 14 residues. The CDR3 DNA reads TGCGCAAAGGCACGGCAGGGGATGTGCTACGAGCAGTACTTC. Translating it yields CAKARQGMCYEQYF.

There are a few counts of this clone. This sequence joins TRBV19 and TRBJ1-2; D call uncertain. The germline CDR1 and CDR2 sequences are LNHDA and SQIVND (reference sequence). The germline V and J ends were trimmed by 5 bases and 6 bases, with 7 bases remaining between them. CDR3 length: 11 amino acids. The CDR3 sequence is CASSRRDGYTF. CDR3 sequence (DNA): TGTGCCAGTAGTCGGAGAGATGGCTACACCTTC.

Concerning this clone itself: Other DNA sequences in the sample encode the same CDR3. The chain links TRBV20-1 to TRBJ2-5; possible D gene TRBD2, 5 bases. The V and J ends lost 6 bases and 5 bases respectively, with 7 bases between them. CDR1 and CDR2 from the germline V gene are DFQATT and SNEGSKA (reference sequence). The CDR3 runs 10 residues. The DNA for the CDR3 is TGCAGTGCCTCGGGGGAGACCCAGTACTTC. Translating gives CSASGETQYF.

CDR3 protein: CASSRYRGDTQYF. As DNA, the CDR3 is TGCGCCAGCAGCCGATACAGGGGTGATACGCAGTATTTT. This rearrangement joins TRBV4-1 to TRBJ2-3; 7 bases are shared with TRBD1. Germline V gene lookup returns CDR1 MGHRA and CDR2 YSYEKL. The CDR3 consists of 13 residues. J was trimmed by 6 bases and V by 4 bases; bases with no gene match: 4.

This clone has more than one count but fewer than ten. The rearrangement joins TRBV28 to TRBJ2-1, with TRBD2 identical over 9 bases. Germline CDR1 and CDR2: MDHEN and SYDVKM. The ends lost 8 bases at V and 10 bases at J; junction bases unmatched: 21. This CDR3 has 17 amino acids. For the CDR3, the DNA is TGTGCCAGCCGAAGGATCAGTGGCGGCGGGGGGGCCGGGGAGCAGTTCTTC. This codes for CASRRISGGGGAGEQFF.

The CDR3 DNA reads as TGTGCCAGCAGCCAGGGGCTCCAAGAGACCCAGTACTTC. Its translation: CASSQGLQETQYF. J is TRBJ2-5 and V is TRBV11-2; TRBD1 might be the D (6 bases). This CDR3 comprises 13 residues. Germline V gives CDR1 SGHAT, CDR2 FQNNGV. The V gene lost 5 bases and the J gene lost 1 base, with 8 bases spanning the gap.

This clone was observed a handful of times. V and J are TRBV5-1 and TRBJ1-1; 9 bases match TRBD1. Trimming at V came to 4 bases and at J to 10 bases, leaving 14 bases not matched to a gene. Germline assignment: CDR1 SGHRS and CDR2 YFSETQ. The CDR3 extends over 15 amino acids. Written as DNA, the CDR3 is TGCGCCAGCAGCCTCCACAGGGGGCTGGAGGTGGGAGCTTTCTTT. This encodes CASSLHRGLEVGAFF.

There are a few counts of this clone. V usage is TRBV19 and J usage is TRBJ2-7; TRBD2 aligns across 7 bases. With 3 bases clipped from V and 0 bases from J, the junction kept 5 bases outside the gene matches. Germline V CDR1 and CDR2: LNHDA, SQIVND (reference sequence). CDR3 size: 15 residues. In DNA form, the CDR3 reads TGTGCCAGTAGTATTCTTGGCGGGAGCTCCTACGAGCAGTACTTC. It translates to CASSILGGSSYEQYF.

In its sample, this clone was seen a few times. The CDR3 is CASRRDRVEQFF. The DNA for the CDR3 is TGTGCCAGCAGGCGGGACAGGGTGGAGCAGTTCTTC. The chain combines TRBV2 with TRBJ2-1; 9 bases map to TRBD1. The CDR3 extends over 12 amino acids. The germline gives CDR1 SNHLY, CDR2 FYNNEI. V gave up 6 bases and J gave up 10 bases; unmatched junction bases: 4.

A few counts support this clone. The chain recombines TRBV6-5 with TRBJ2-5; 7 positions match TRBD1. The CDR3 length is 14 residues. Germline lookup yields CDR1 MNHEY and CDR2 SVGAGI. The V gene end was trimmed by 0 bases and the J gene end by 5 bases; junction bases not matched to a gene: 3. CDR3 coding DNA: TGTGCCAGCAGTTACTCAGAGGGGGCCGAGACCCAGTACTTC. It specifies CASSYSEGAETQYF.

This chain links TRBV6-9 with TRBJ2-1; no definite D call. The V gene lost 2 bases and the J gene lost 9 bases, with 11 bases spanning the gap. The length of the CDR3 is 13 residues. Germline CDR1 is MNHGY and CDR2 is SVAAGI. Written as DNA, the CDR3 is TGTGCCAGCAGTTATCCCGGAGATAGTGAGCAGTTCTTC. It encodes CASSYPGDSEQFF.

V usage is TRBV14 and J usage is TRBJ2-5, with 9 bases fitting TRBD2. From germline, CDR1 is SGHDN and CDR2 FVKESK. Trimming took 2 bases from V and 3 from J; bases not matched to a gene: 10. The CDR3 extends over 17 amino acids. The DNA of the CDR3 is TGTGCCAGCAGCCAACGATTAGCGGGAGCCCGAAAAGAGACCCAGTACTTC. Encoded protein: CASSQRLAGARKETQYF.

The chain's CDR3 is CASRNVGETNTEAFF. The CDR3 coding sequence is TGTGCCAGCAGAAACGTAGGGGAAACGAACACTGAAGCTTTCTTT. This chain connects TRBV5-4 to TRBJ1-1; perhaps TRBD1 as D (5 bases). Germline V gene lookup returns CDR1 SGHNT and CDR2 YYREEE (reference sequence). The CDR3 covers 15 residues. V dropped 5 bases and J dropped 1 base, with 15 bases sitting between them.

This clone occurred a few times. DNA of the CDR3: TGTGCCAGCAGCACCCCATTCAGCGGGAGGACCTACAATGAGCAGTTCTTC. It yields the protein CASSTPFSGRTYNEQFF. This rearrangement joins TRBV5-6 to TRBJ2-1; TRBD2 matches 9 bases. Germline lookup yields CDR1 SGHDT and CDR2 YYEEEE. V trimming: 4 bases; J trimming: 2 bases; junction bases outside the gene matches: 10. CDR3 length equals 17 residues. Drawing the rest from reference TRBV5-6 and TRBJ2-1, the complete variable domain is DAGVTQSPTHLIKTRGQQVTLRCSPKSGHDTVSWYQQALGQGPQFIFQYYEEEERQRGNFPDRFSGHQFPNYSSELNVNALLLGDSALYLCASSTPFSGRTYNEQFFGPGTRLTVL.

The chain links TRBV5-1 to TRBJ2-1, with TRBD2 matching over 9 bases. The CDR3 spans 15 residues. J lost 8 bases, V lost 2 bases, and 8 bases had no gene match. Germline V gives CDR1 SGHRS, CDR2 YFSETQ. CDR3: CASSFARGGIDEQFF. The CDR3 DNA sequence: TGCGCCAGCAGCTTTGCGCGGGGGGGCATCGATGAGCAGTTCTTC.

The chain couples TRBV5-1 to TRBJ1-2; 10 bases agree with TRBD1. Germline loops: CDR1 SGHRS, CDR2 YFSETQ. This CDR3 is 15 amino acids long. The V and J ends lost 7 bases and 8 bases, in that order; junction bases with no gene match: 14. In nucleotides, the CDR3 is TGCGCCAGCCGACCGGGCGGGACAGGGGTCGGGGGCTACACCTTC. Its protein product is CASRPGGTGVGGYTF.

This rearrangement joins TRBV21-1 to TRBJ2-7; the listed D gene, TRBD2, was not tested against the DNA. TRBV21-1 is a recognized pseudogene. The CDR3 covers 19 residues. CDR3 DNA sequence: TGTGCCAGGAGCAAAGCCCTCGATGGCAACCCTAGCGGCTCCTACGAGCAGTACTTC. Translating gives CARSKALDGNPSGSYEQYF.

The rearrangement links TRBV15 to TRBJ2-1, with TRBD1 identical over 10 bases. Germline CDR1 is LNHNV and CDR2 is YYDKDF (reference sequence). Unmatched junction bases numbered 6, after V lost 4 bases and J lost 3 bases. CDR3 length: 16 residues. CDR3 DNA sequence: TGTGCCACCAGCACCAGGACAGGGGGACTCTACAATGAGCAGTTCTTC. It is translated as CATSTRTGGLYNEQFF.

This clone was detected a few times. This rearrangement joins TRBV2 to TRBJ2-3, with 7 bases identical to TRBD1. CDR1 is SNHLY, CDR2 FYNNEI, per germline. There are 15 residues in the CDR3. Germline trimming cut 3 bases from V and 3 bases from J; bases unmatched to any gene: 6. The CDR3 is CASSDRQGRTDTQYF. CDR3 in DNA: TGTGCCAGCAGTGATCGACAGGGAAGGACAGATACGCAGTATTTT.

This clone was detected only once. The gene calls are TRBV5-4 and TRBJ2-3; 7 bases fit TRBD1. J was trimmed by 5 bases and V by 4 bases; bases with no gene match: 4. The V gene's germline CDR1 is SGHNT and CDR2 YYREEE (reference sequence). CDR3 size: 13 residues. CDR3 nucleotide sequence: TGTGCCAGCAGCAGGGACAGACAAGATACGCAGTATTTT. Protein: CASSRDRQDTQYF.